This T cell receptor beta chain stems from a study of shared clonotypes between healthy human individuals. Looking at the study overall: The donors, two women and a few men, were aged 18 to 49.

To note about this clone: What it binds is not known. A read error may be the cause here, since a much bigger clone is one base away. This likely comes from a read error, as the CDR3 has no conserved phenylalanine or tryptophan at its end.

The table came from immunoSEQ multiplex PCR; TCRdb's copy has only in-frame clones and leaves some out. The sample carries millions of clones, roughly 96% recorded once. Germline V gives CDR1 MNHNY, CDR2 SVGAGI (reference sequence). V was trimmed by 6 bases and J by 4 bases, leaving 10 bases between them. This CDR3 comprises 12 residues. Study outcomes and limitations: In general, naive subsets displayed greater estimated richness than memory subsets did.

The sample was naive CD4+ T cells sorted from blood. The subset was: CD45RA+ positively selected. The origin of this receptor is a young man in good health. The V and J genes are TRBV6-6 and TRBJ2-7; D is ambiguous. CDR3 sequence reads: CASRMGWYEQYL. CDR3 nucleotide sequence: TGTGCCAGCAGAATGGGGTGGTACGAGCAGTACCTC.